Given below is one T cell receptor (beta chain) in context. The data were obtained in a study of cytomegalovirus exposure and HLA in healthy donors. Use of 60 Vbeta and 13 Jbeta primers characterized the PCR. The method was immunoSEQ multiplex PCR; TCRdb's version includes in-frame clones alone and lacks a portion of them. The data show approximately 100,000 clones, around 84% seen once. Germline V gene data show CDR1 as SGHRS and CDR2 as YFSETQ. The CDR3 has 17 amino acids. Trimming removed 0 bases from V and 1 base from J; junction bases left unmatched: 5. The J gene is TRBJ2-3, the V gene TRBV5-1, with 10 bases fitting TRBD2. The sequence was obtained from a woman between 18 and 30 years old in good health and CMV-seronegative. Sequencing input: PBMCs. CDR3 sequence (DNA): TGCGCCAGCAGCTTGGGTGGCCTAGCGGGAGGCACAGATACGCAGTATTTT. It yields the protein CASSLGGLAGGTDTQYF.